This T cell receptor (beta chain) originates from a study of response to subunit inactivated influenza vaccine. V was shortened by 2 bases and J by 7 bases, with 12 bases between the two germline ends. The CDR3 spans 14 residues. Germline lookup yields CDR1 SGHTA and CDR2 FQGTGA. This clonotype was detected only a few times. As yet, its antigen is unknown. TCRdb ran MiXCR on the RT-PCR reads and lists one entry per CDR3 protein. The sample comprises more than 450,000 distinct CDR3 sequences, 10% to 15% of which are singletons, and about a tenth rests with the top ten. The study's findings and limits: With each seasonal influenza vaccination, the authors suggested, few new T cells are recruited.

The chain uses TRBV7-3 and TRBJ2-1; tentative D call: TRBD2 (5 bases). Sequences were derived from PBMCs from blood, sampled on the day of vaccination. The sequence was obtained from a man aged 45-65 years who received an inactivated influenza vaccine. The CDR3 here is CASSLAGIPNEQFF. The CDR3 DNA sequence: TGTGCCAGCAGCTTAGCGGGTATCCCTAATGAGCAGTTCTTC.